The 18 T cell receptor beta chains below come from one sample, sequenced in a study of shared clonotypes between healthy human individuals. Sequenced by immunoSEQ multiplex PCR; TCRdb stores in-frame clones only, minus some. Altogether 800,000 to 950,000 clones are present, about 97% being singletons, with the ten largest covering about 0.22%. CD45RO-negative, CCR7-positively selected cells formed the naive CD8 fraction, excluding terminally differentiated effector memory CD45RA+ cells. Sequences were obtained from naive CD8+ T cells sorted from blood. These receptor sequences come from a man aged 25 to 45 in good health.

The CDR3: CASSLAMTENTEAFF. The CDR3 DNA follows: TGTGCCAGCAGCTTAGCGATGACAGAGAACACTGAAGCTTTCTTT. The chain carries TRBV7-8 and TRBJ1-1, with D perhaps matching TRBD1 (5 bases). The germline V gene has CDR1 SGHVS and CDR2 FQNEAQ. This CDR3 spans 15 amino acids. Trimming stripped 0 bases from V and 1 base from J, with 9 bases between. Filled out from reference TRBV7-8 and TRBJ1-1, the complete variable domain reads GAGVSQSPRYKVAKRGQDVALRCDPISGHVSLFWYQQALGQGPEFLTYFQNEAQLDKSGLPSDRFFAERPEGSVSTLKIQRTQQEDSAVYLCASSLAMTENTEAFFGQGTRLTVV.

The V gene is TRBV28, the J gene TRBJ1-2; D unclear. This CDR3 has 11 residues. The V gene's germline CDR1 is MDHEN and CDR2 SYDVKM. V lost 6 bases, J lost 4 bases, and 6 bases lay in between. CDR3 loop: CASSDLYGYTF. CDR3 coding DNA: TGTGCCAGCAGCGACCTCTATGGCTACACCTTC.

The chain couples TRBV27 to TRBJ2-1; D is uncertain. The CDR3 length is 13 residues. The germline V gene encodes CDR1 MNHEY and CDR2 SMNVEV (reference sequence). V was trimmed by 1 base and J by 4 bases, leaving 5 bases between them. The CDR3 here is CASSLFPYNEQFF. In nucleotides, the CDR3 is TGTGCCAGCAGTTTATTCCCATACAATGAGCAGTTCTTC.

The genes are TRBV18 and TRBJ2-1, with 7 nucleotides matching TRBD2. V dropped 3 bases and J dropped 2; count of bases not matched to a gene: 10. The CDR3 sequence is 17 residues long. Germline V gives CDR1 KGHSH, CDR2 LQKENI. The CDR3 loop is CASSPRGLADPYNEQFF. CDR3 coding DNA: TGTGCCAGCTCACCCCGGGGCCTAGCGGACCCCTACAATGAGCAGTTCTTC.

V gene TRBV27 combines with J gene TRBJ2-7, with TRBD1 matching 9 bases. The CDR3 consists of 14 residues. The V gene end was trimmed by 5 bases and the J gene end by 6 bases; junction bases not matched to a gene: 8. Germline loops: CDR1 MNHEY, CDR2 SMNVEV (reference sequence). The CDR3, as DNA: TGTGCCAGCAGTACAGGGGGCGCTTTCTCCGAGCAGTACTTC. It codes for CASSTGGAFSEQYF.

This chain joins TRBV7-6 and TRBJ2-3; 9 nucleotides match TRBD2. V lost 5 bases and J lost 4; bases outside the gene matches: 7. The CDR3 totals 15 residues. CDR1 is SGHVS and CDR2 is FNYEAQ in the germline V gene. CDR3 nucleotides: TGTGCCAGCAGCCGACTAGCGGAGGGGGCAGATACGCAGTATTTT. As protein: CASSRLAEGADTQYF.

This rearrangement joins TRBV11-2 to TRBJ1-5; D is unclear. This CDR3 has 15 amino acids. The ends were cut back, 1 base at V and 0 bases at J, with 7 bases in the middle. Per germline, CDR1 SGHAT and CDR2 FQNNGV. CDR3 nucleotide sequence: TGTGCCAGCAGCTTAGTGCCTAATAGCAATCAGCCCCAGCATTTT. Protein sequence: CASSLVPNSNQPQHF.

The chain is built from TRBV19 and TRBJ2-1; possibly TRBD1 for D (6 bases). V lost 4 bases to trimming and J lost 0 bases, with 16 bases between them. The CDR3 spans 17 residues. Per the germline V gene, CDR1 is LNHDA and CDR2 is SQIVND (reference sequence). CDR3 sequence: CASSTALGASSYNEQFF. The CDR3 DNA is TGTGCCAGTAGTACCGCCCTGGGGGCCAGCTCCTACAATGAGCAGTTCTTC.

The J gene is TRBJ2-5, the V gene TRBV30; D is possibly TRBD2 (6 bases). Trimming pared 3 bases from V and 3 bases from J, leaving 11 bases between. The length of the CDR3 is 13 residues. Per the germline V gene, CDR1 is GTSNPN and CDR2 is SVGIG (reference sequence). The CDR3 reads CAWRGKREETQYF. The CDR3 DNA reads TGTGCCTGGAGAGGAAAGCGGGAAGAGACCCAGTACTTC.

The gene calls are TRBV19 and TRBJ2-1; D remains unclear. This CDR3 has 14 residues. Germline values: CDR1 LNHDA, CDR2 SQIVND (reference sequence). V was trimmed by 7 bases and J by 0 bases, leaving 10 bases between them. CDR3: CASNGQNSYNEQFF. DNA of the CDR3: TGTGCCAGTAACGGGCAGAACTCCTACAATGAGCAGTTCTTC.

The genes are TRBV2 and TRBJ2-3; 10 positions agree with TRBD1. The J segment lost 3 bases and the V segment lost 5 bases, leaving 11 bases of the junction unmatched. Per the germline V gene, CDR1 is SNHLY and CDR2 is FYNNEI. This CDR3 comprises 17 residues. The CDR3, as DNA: TGTGCCAGCAGTAAAGGGACAGGGGTTGTGGGAACAGATACGCAGTATTTT. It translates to CASSKGTGVVGTDTQYF.

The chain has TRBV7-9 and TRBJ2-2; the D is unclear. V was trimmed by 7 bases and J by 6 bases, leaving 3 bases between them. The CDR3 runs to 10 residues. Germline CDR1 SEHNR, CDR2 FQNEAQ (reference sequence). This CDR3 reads CASTAGELFF. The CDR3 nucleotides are TGTGCCAGCACTGCCGGGGAGCTGTTTTTT.

The CDR3 reads CASSLSVSETYGYTF. The DNA of the CDR3 is TGTGCCAGCAGCTTGTCCGTGTCAGAAACCTATGGCTACACCTTC. This chain joins TRBV7-2 and TRBJ1-2; the D is unclear. The CDR3 has 15 amino acids. The ends were cut back, 3 bases at V and 4 bases at J, with 15 bases in the middle. Germline V gene lookup returns CDR1 SGHTA and CDR2 FQGNSA.

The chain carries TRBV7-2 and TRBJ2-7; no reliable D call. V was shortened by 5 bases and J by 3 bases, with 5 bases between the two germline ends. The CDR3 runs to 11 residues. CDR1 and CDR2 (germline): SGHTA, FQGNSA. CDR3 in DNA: TGTGCCAGCAGCCACCTCTACGAGCAGTACTTC. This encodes CASSHLYEQYF.

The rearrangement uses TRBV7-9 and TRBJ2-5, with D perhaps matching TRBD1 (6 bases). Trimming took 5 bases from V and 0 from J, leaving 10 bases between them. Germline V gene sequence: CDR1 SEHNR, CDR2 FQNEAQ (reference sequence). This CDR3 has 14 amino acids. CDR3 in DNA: TGTGCCAGCAGCCACAGGGTGGACCAAGAGACCCAGTACTTC. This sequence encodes CASSHRVDQETQYF.

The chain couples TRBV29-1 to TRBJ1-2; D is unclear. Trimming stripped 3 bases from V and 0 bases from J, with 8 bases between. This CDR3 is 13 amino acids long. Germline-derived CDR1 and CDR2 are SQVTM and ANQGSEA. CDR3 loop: CSVDGQANYGYTF. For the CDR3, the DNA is TGCAGCGTTGATGGGCAAGCTAACTATGGCTACACCTTC.

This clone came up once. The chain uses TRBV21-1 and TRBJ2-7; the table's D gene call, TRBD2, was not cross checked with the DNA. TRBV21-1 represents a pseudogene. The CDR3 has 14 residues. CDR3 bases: TGTGCCAGCAGGTCGACTAGGCTTTCCTACGAGCAGTACTTC. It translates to CASRSTRLSYEQYF.

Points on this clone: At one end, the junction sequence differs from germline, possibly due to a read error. The CDR3 reads CATSYGTSPGELFF. In DNA, the CDR3 is TGTGCCACCAGTTACGGGACTAGCCCCGGGGAGCTGTTTTTT. The chain is built from TRBV6-6 and TRBJ2-2; 9 bases agree with TRBD2. The CDR3 is 14 amino acids. The germline V gene encodes CDR1 MNHNY and CDR2 SVGAGI (reference sequence).